These 10 T cell receptor beta chains originate from one sample sequenced in a study of glioma-infiltrating T cells after dendritic cell vaccination. Assay used: immunoSEQ multiplex PCR; TCRdb lists only in-frame clones, some missing. The sample carries 20,000 or so clones, 89% recorded once. Regarding time point: after dendritic cell vaccination, including at tumor progression/relapse. This material consisted of blood, taken after dendritic cell vaccination. The origin of the receptors is a human donor with glioblastoma.

The chain employs TRBV11-2 and TRBJ2-5; 7 nucleotides align to TRBD2. Germline CDR1 and CDR2: SGHAT and FQNNGV. V lost 3 bases and J lost 1; bases outside the gene matches: 8. This CDR3 is built from 16 residues. CDR3 residues: CASSLGSRGGQETQYF. CDR3 in DNA: TGTGCCAGCAGCTTGGGTTCGCGCGGGGGCCAAGAGACCCAGTACTTC.

V is TRBV11-2 and J is TRBJ2-7; TRBD2 is a possible D gene (6 bases). Deletions cut 1 base from V and 0 bases from J, with 16 bases between. CDR3 length: 17 amino acids. The V gene's germline CDR1 is SGHAT and CDR2 FQNNGV. The CDR3 bases are TGTGCCAGCAGCTTAGGCTCTGGCGGGGTAAGCTCCTACGAGCAGTACTTC. Amino acids: CASSLGSGGVSSYEQYF.

V usage is TRBV5-6 and J usage is TRBJ1-1; 9 bases are a match to TRBD1. Germline V CDR1 and CDR2: SGHDT, YYEEEE. J lost 10 bases, V lost 4 bases, and 2 bases had no gene match. CDR3 length: 11 residues. The DNA of the CDR3 is TGTGCCAGCAGCGGACAGGGGAGAGCTTTCTTT. This translates into CASSGQGRAFF.

The chain uses TRBV5-8 and TRBJ1-1; D unclear. V lost 2 bases to trimming and J lost 8 bases, with 13 bases between them. The CDR3 has 13 residues. The V gene's germline CDR1 is SGHTS and CDR2 YDEGEE. The CDR3 protein is CASSFGFGTEAFF. The CDR3 DNA reads as TGTGCCAGCAGCTTCGGTTTCGGTACGGAAGCTTTCTTT.

CDR3 sequence: CASTLTGSGANVLTF. CDR3 in DNA: TGTGCCAGCACCTTGACAGGGTCTGGGGCCAACGTCCTGACTTTC. This chain connects TRBV6-5 to TRBJ2-6, with TRBD1 matching 7 bases. There are 15 residues in the CDR3. V lost 7 bases to trimming and J lost 1 base; unmatched junction nucleotides: 4. Germline assignment: CDR1 MNHEY and CDR2 SVGAGI.

This chain links TRBV7-2 with TRBJ1-6; D is ambiguous. CDR1 and CDR2 from the germline V gene are SGHTA and FQGNSA. Trimming pared 5 bases from V and 9 bases from J, leaving 11 bases between. The CDR3 extends over 13 amino acids. The CDR3 is CASSHGEGSPLHF. DNA of the CDR3: TGTGCCAGCAGCCACGGGGAGGGTTCACCCCTCCACTTT.

The rearrangement links TRBV6-5 to TRBJ1-2, with no clear D. The V gene's germline CDR1 is MNHEY and CDR2 SVGAGI. Trimming stripped 4 bases from V and 2 bases from J, with 11 bases between. This CDR3 comprises 14 residues. This CDR3 is CASSLAISNYGYTF. As DNA, the CDR3 is TGTGCCAGCAGTTTAGCAATCTCAAACTATGGCTACACCTTC.

The chain combines TRBV7-9 with TRBJ2-5; 10 bases fit TRBD1. This CDR3 has 15 amino acids. Germline V gene data show CDR1 as SEHNR and CDR2 as FQNEAQ (reference sequence). The J segment lost 5 bases and the V segment lost 5 bases, leaving 8 bases of the junction unmatched. CDR3 DNA: TGTGCCAGCAGCCCCGACAGGGGGCTCTCGGAGACCCAGTACTTC. This translates into CASSPDRGLSETQYF.

The V and J genes are TRBV6-6 and TRBJ1-1; maybe TRBD1 (6 bases). V lost 2 bases to trimming and J lost 5 bases, with 12 bases between them. The CDR3 spans 14 residues. Germline CDR1 is MNHNY and CDR2 is SVGAGI (reference sequence). The CDR3 region has the DNA TGTGCCAGCAGTTACGGAGACAGGCATACTGAAGCTTTCTTT. Translation gives CASSYGDRHTEAFF.

The chain has TRBV18 and TRBJ2-5; 7 bases agree with TRBD1. The trim removed 5 bases at V and 1 base at J, leaving 1 base unmatched. Germline V lookup: CDR1 KGHSH, CDR2 LQKENI. This CDR3 spans 13 amino acids. CDR3 nucleotide sequence: TGTGCCAGCTCAGGGACAGCCCAAGAGACCCAGTACTTC. Its translation: CASSGTAQETQYF.